The 17 T cell receptor beta chains below all came from one sample that was sequenced in a study of cytomegalovirus exposure and HLA in healthy donors. In the PCR, 60 Vbeta and 13 Jbeta primers were used. Only in-frame clones appear in the TCRdb table, and some are missing; sequencing was by immunoSEQ multiplex PCR. The table includes around 190,000 clones, just under 80% detected once. The material sequenced was PBMCs. These receptors all come from a female donor in good health and CMV-seronegative.

The chain links TRBV19 to TRBJ2-7, with 14 bases lining up with TRBD2. V gave up 5 bases and J gave up 4 bases; unmatched junction bases: 7. Germline V CDR1 and CDR2: LNHDA, SQIVND (reference sequence). CDR3 size: 16 residues. The CDR3: CASSGTSGSYFYEQYF. CDR3 in DNA: TGTGCCAGTAGTGGGACTAGCGGGAGTTATTTTTACGAGCAGTACTTC.

This clone was seen a single time. The rearrangement links TRBV15 to TRBJ2-7; 10 bases align to TRBD1. Trimming removed 4 bases from V and 4 bases from J; junction bases left unmatched: 4. The CDR3 loop spans 14 amino acids. Per the germline V gene, CDR1 is LNHNV and CDR2 is YYDKDF (reference sequence). CDR3 sequence reads: CATSKTGGGYEQYF. CDR3 bases: TGTGCCACCAGCAAGACAGGGGGCGGGTACGAGCAGTACTTC.

This sequence joins TRBV28 and TRBJ1-2; no reliable D call. Trimming stripped 7 bases from V and 2 bases from J, with 14 bases between. In germline, CDR1 is MDHEN, CDR2 SYDVKM. The CDR3 length is 14 residues. The CDR3 is CASIDGGENYGYTF. DNA of the CDR3: TGTGCCAGCATAGATGGCGGGGAGAACTATGGCTACACCTTC.

The chain uses TRBV7-2 and TRBJ2-7, with 9 nucleotides matching TRBD2. CDR1 and CDR2 from the germline V gene are SGHTA and FQGNSA. The CDR3 length is 14 residues. V lost 3 bases, J lost 0 bases, and 0 bases stayed unmatched. This chain's CDR3 is CASSFSGSSYEQYF. The CDR3, as DNA: TGTGCCAGCAGCTTTAGCGGGAGCTCCTACGAGCAGTACTTC.

Here the CDR3 DNA reads TGCGCCAGCAGCTTGGGAATCCGTCTAGCGGGGGAAAAGACCCAGTACTTC. Translating gives CASSLGIRLAGEKTQYF. V gene TRBV5-1 combines with J gene TRBJ2-5; 10 bases match TRBD2. The J segment lost 6 bases and the V segment lost 0 bases, leaving 11 bases of the junction unmatched. The CDR3 is 17 residues long. Germline CDR1 reads SGHRS; CDR2 reads YFSETQ.

The gene calls are TRBV6-6 and TRBJ2-2, with a possible D match to TRBD1 (5 bases). The CDR3 is 13 amino acids. The germline V gene has CDR1 MNHNY and CDR2 SVGAGI (reference sequence). V shed 10 bases and J shed 1 base, with 10 bases lying between them. CDR3 protein: CAIRRENTGELFF. Here the CDR3 DNA reads TGTGCCATCCGCAGGGAGAACACCGGGGAGCTGTTTTTT.

This chain connects TRBV30 to TRBJ1-1; D remains ambiguous. Looked up from germline, CDR1 is GTSNPN and CDR2 is SVGIG (reference sequence). V lost 0 bases, J lost 5 bases, and 10 bases lay in between. There are 13 residues in the CDR3. This CDR3 reads CAWSVVFGTEAFF. DNA of the CDR3: TGTGCCTGGAGTGTAGTTTTCGGGACTGAAGCTTTCTTT.

The chain links TRBV9 to TRBJ1-2, with 7 nucleotides matching TRBD1. CDR1 is SGDLS, CDR2 YYNGEE, per germline. V shed 3 bases, J shed 2 bases, and the junction held 1 base outside the gene matches. The CDR3 length is 13 residues. CDR3 protein: CASSETGNYGYTF. The DNA for the CDR3 is TGTGCCAGCAGCGAGACAGGGAACTATGGCTACACCTTC.

This chain links TRBV5-1 with TRBJ2-2; 8 bases are shared with TRBD2. CDR1 and CDR2 from the germline V gene are SGHRS and YFSETQ. V shed 4 bases, J shed 7 bases, and the junction held 9 bases outside the gene matches. The CDR3 length is 15 residues. The CDR3 protein is CASSEDSGSYGELFF. CDR3 DNA sequence: TGCGCCAGCAGCGAGGACAGCGGGAGTTACGGGGAGCTGTTTTTT.

The gene calls are TRBV9 and TRBJ1-4; D is ambiguous. V gave up 0 bases and J gave up 3 bases, with 12 bases separating them. The CDR3 has 16 amino acids. Germline CDR1 and CDR2: SGDLS and YYNGEE. The CDR3 reads CASSVGGGRANEKLFF. The CDR3 DNA reads TGTGCCAGCAGCGTAGGCGGCGGGAGGGCTAATGAAAAACTGTTTTTT.

This clone has just a few counts. This chain connects TRBV2 to TRBJ2-7, with D possibly matching TRBD2 (5 bases). Germline-derived CDR1 and CDR2 are SNHLY and FYNNEI. This CDR3 comprises 13 residues. V was pared by 6 bases and J by 4 bases, with 13 bases between. The CDR3 sequence is CASRWNSGYEQYF. In DNA form, the CDR3 reads TGTGCCAGCAGATGGAACAGCGGATACGAGCAGTACTTC. Looking up the rest from reference TRBV2 and TRBJ2-7 gives the full variable domain: EPEVTQTPSHQVTQMGQEVILRCVPISNHLYFYWYRQILGQKVEFLVSFYNNEISEKSEIFDDQFSVERPDGSNFTLKIRSTKLEDSAMYFCASRWNSGYEQYFGPGTRLTVT.

V gene TRBV5-1 combines with J gene TRBJ2-7, with 11 bases matching TRBD2. Per the germline V gene, CDR1 is SGHRS and CDR2 is YFSETQ. V shed 6 bases, J shed 3 bases, and the junction held 11 bases outside the gene matches. This CDR3 has 16 amino acids. The CDR3 nucleotides are TGCGCCAGCAACGCCTCAGCCCTAGCGGGAGGCTACGAGCAGTACTTC. It codes for CASNASALAGGYEQYF. The full variable domain, its missing parts supplied by reference TRBV5-1 and TRBJ2-7, is KAGVTQTPRYLIKTRGQQVTLSCSPISGHRSVSWYQQTPGQGLQFLFEYFSETQRNKGNFPGRFSGRQFSNSRSEMNVSTLELGDSALYLCASNASALAGGYEQYFGPGTRLTVT.

The V and J genes are TRBV5-8 and TRBJ2-3; 8 nucleotides line up with TRBD2. This CDR3 region has 17 residues. Trimming removed 4 bases from V and 2 bases from J; junction bases left unmatched: 12. The germline gives CDR1 SGHTS, CDR2 YDEGEE. The CDR3 loop is CASSPGGGGLATDTQYF. The CDR3 DNA sequence: TGTGCCAGCAGCCCCGGGGGCGGGGGGTTGGCCACAGATACGCAGTATTTT.

This clone occurred a few times. This rearrangement joins TRBV30 to TRBJ2-6; tentatively, D is TRBD1 (5 bases). Germline V gene data show CDR1 as GTSNPN and CDR2 as SVGIG (reference sequence). Trimming stripped 2 bases from V and 0 bases from J, with 8 bases between. CDR3 length equals 15 residues. The CDR3 coding sequence is TGTGCCTGGAGTCAGGGATCCTCTGGGGCCAACGTCCTGACTTTC. Translating it yields CAWSQGSSGANVLTF.

The rearrangement uses TRBV11-3 and TRBJ1-1; D gene unclear. This CDR3 has 16 residues. Trimming took off 0 bases at V and 0 bases at J, with 11 bases between the two ends. In germline, CDR1 is SGHNT, CDR2 YENEEA. CDR3 nucleotides: TGTGCCAGCAGCTTAGACTTGCCACACATGAACACTGAAGCTTTCTTT. The encoded protein is CASSLDLPHMNTEAFF.

The chain links TRBV15 to TRBJ2-5; D is undetermined. The J call may be incorrect, as the DNA end agrees better with TRBJ2-7. Per the germline V gene, CDR1 is LNHNV and CDR2 is YYDKDF (reference sequence). This CDR3 has 12 amino acids. The CDR3 loop is CATSREGYEQYF. The CDR3 DNA reads as TGTGCCACCAGCAGAGAGGGCTACGAGCAGTACTTC.

This clone was seen just once. This chain uses TRBV28 with TRBJ2-1; 7 bases map to TRBD2. CDR1 and CDR2 from the germline V gene are MDHEN and SYDVKM. The CDR3 length is 17 residues. V dropped 2 bases and J dropped 2; count of bases not matched to a gene: 9. For the CDR3, the DNA is TGTGCCAGCAGTTTAACCCCTTGGCGGGGGACCTACAATGAGCAGTTCTTC. Translation gives CASSLTPWRGTYNEQFF. Looking up the rest from reference TRBV28 and TRBJ2-1 gives the full variable domain: DVKVTQSSRYLVKRTGEKVFLECVQDMDHENMFWYRQDPGLGLRLIYFSYDVKMKEKGDIPEGYSVSREKKERFSLILESASTNQTSMYLCASSLTPWRGTYNEQFFGPGTRLTVL.